This is a list of T cell receptor beta chains from one sample in a study of T-cell reconstitution after alpha-beta-depleted transplantation in children. TCRdb reprocessed the PCR reads via MiXCR and lists one record per CDR3 protein. Counted here are about 130,000 distinct CDR3 sequences, 9.5% to 10% occurring once; the ten biggest clones make up approximately 25%. Here the sequenced sample was PBMCs, mostly from graft donor cells, taken 180 days after TCRalphabeta/CD19-depleted stem cell transplant. The receptor set was obtained from a girl under two years old who had a stem cell transplant for combined immunodeficiency, so the T cells may come from the graft donor. CDR3s include the opening cysteine and the closing phenylalanine or tryptophan. A D gene is named only where the DNA matches it firmly. Not all rows give a size; the values are once, few, many and, for expanded clones, a class.

J gene,clone size,D gene,V gene,CDR3 DNA,CDR3 protein
TRBJ2-2,few,-,TRBV25-1,TGTGCCAGCAGTGAAACAGGGTCCGGGGAGCTGTTTTTT,CASSETGSGELFF
TRBJ2-7,few,TRBD1,TRBV10-3,TGTGCCATCAGTGAGTCCGGAGTTTGGCAGGGACAGGACGAGCAGTACTTC,CAISESGVWQGQDEQYF
TRBJ1-1,-,-,TRBV6-2/TRBV6-3,TGTGCCAGCAGTTACTCCAAGGACACTGAAGCTTTCTTT,CASSYSKDTEAFF
TRBJ2-1,few,TRBD2,TRBV29-1,TGCAGCGTTGACGGCCTGGGACTAGCGGACGATGAGCAGTTCTTC,CSVDGLGLADDEQFF
TRBJ2-5,-,-,TRBV24-1,TGTGCCACCAGTGGCGGGTTTCAAGAGACCCAGTACTTC,CATSGGFQETQYF
TRBJ2-1,-,TRBD2,TRBV11-1,TGTGCCAGCAGCTGGGGACTAGCGGGAGGCCCCAGAGGCAATGAGCAGTTCTTC,CASSWGLAGGPRGNEQFF
TRBJ2-3,many,-,TRBV7-3,TGTGCCAGCAGCTCCCAAGGGGATACGCAGTATTTT,CASSSQGDTQYF
TRBJ2-7,few,-,TRBV10-3,TGTGCCACCTCACAGGGCTACGAGCAGTACTTC,CATSQGYEQYF
TRBJ2-7,-,-,TRBV3-1,TGTGCCAGCAGCCCCGACGTTAGAAGGGACTACGAGCAGTACTTC,CASSPDVRRDYEQYF
TRBJ2-1,many,TRBD2,TRBV29-1,TGCAGCGTTAGGGGCGGGAGGACGGGTGAGCAGTTCTTC,CSVRGGRTGEQFF
TRBJ1-1,few,-,TRBV6-5,TGTGCCAGCAGTTACGAGCGGTACACTGAAGCTTTCTTT,CASSYERYTEAFF
TRBJ1-5,many,-,TRBV5-1,TGCGCCAGCAGCTTGGCGAGCAATCAGCCCCAGCATTTT,CASSLASNQPQHF
TRBJ2-2,many,-,TRBV12-3/TRBV12-4,TGTGCCAGCAGTTTTATGTACACCGGGGAGCTGTTTTTT,CASSFMYTGELFF
TRBJ1-2,few,-,TRBV10-3,TGTGCCATCAGCTCAGGAGGAGGGCATGGCTACACCTTC,CAISSGGGHGYTF
TRBJ1-2,many,-,TRBV5-1,TGCGCCAGCAGCACCGGAGGGGGTGATGGCTACACCTTC,CASSTGGGDGYTF
TRBJ1-3,-,-,TRBV20-1,TGCAGTGCTAGTGCCCGGGCCGGAGGGGACACCATATATTTT,CSASARAGGDTIYF
TRBJ2-7,-,TRBD2,TRBV6-5,TGTGCCAGCCATAGCGGGAGGGCGTGGGAAAAAAACTTC,CASHSGRAWEKNF
TRBJ1-1,-,-,TRBV7-2,TGTGCCAGCAGCTCCCGTTTTGGTGCGGTTGCTTTCTTT,CASSSRFGAVAFF
TRBJ2-1,-,TRBD2,TRBV4-3,TGCGCCAGCAGCACCCCCGGACTAGCGGGAGGACAATACAATGAGCAGTTCTTC,CASSTPGLAGGQYNEQFF
TRBJ2-7,few,TRBD1,TRBV19,TGTGCCAGTAGTACACAGGGGAGCTACGAGCAGTACTTC,CASSTQGSYEQYF
TRBJ2-7,-,-,TRBV9,TGTGCCAGCAGCGCCCGGGACTGGACCTACGAGCAGTACTTC,CASSARDWTYEQYF
TRBJ2-2,few,-,TRBV30,TGTGCCTGGAACATGGGACGTTCGAACACCGGGGAGCTGTTTTTT,CAWNMGRSNTGELFF
TRBJ2-3,few,-,TRBV29-1,TGCAGCGTTCGCGATTTTACGCAGTATTTT,CSVRDFTQYF
TRBJ2-1,few,-,TRBV19,TGTGCCAGTAGTATAGCGAGGGAAAGGAATGAGCAGTTCTTC,CASSIARERNEQFF
TRBJ1-1,-,-,TRBV12-3/TRBV12-4,TGTGCCAGCAGTTTAACAACAGGGACTGAAGCTTTCTTT,CASSLTTGTEAFF
TRBJ2-1,many,-,TRBV18,TGTGCCAGCTCCCTCGGTGCGGAGATCTACAATGAGCAGTTCTTC,CASSLGAEIYNEQFF
TRBJ2-2,many,TRBD1,TRBV7-2,TGTGCCAGCAGCTCCCAGGGGGCGCGGAACACCGGGGAGCTGTTTTTT,CASSSQGARNTGELFF
TRBJ2-5,many,-,TRBV7-2,TGTGCCAGCAGCTTAGGCAGGGGGACCCAGTACTTC,CASSLGRGTQYF
TRBJ2-2,-,TRBD1,TRBV7-8,TGTGCCAGCAGCGTACCGGGACAGGGTGACGGGGAGCTGTTTTTT,CASSVPGQGDGELFF
TRBJ2-7,few,TRBD2,TRBV29-1,TGCAGCGTTGTGGGAACTAGCGGGGGGTGGTACGAGCAGTACTTC,CSVVGTSGGWYEQYF
TRBJ2-7,few,-,TRBV7-2,TGTGCCAGCAGCTTACGTGCGGGGGCCACTATGAACGAGCAGTACTTC,CASSLRAGATMNEQYF
TRBJ2-7,few,TRBD2,TRBV4-3,TGCGCCAGCAGCCAAACGACTAGCGGGATATACGAGCAGTACTTC,CASSQTTSGIYEQYF
TRBJ2-3,many,TRBD2,TRBV10-3,TGTGCCATCGGCAGACTAGCGGACACAGATACGCAGTATTTT,CAIGRLADTDTQYF
TRBJ2-7,few,TRBD2,TRBV4-3,TGCGCCAGCAGCCAGGGACTAGCATCTTACGAGCAGTACTTC,CASSQGLASYEQYF
TRBJ1-5,many,TRBD1,TRBV18,TGTGCCAGCTCACCCACAGGGGCCGGGGGTCAGCCCCAGCATTTT,CASSPTGAGGQPQHF
TRBJ2-5,few,-,TRBV10-3,TGTGCCATCAGGGCACAGGGAGTTGAGACCCAGTACTTC,CAIRAQGVETQYF
TRBJ2-1,-,-,TRBV6-5,TGTGCCAGCAGTTACTCGAGCGGAAACAATGAGCAGTTCTTC,CASSYSSGNNEQFF
TRBJ2-1,-,TRBD2,TRBV20-1,TGCAGTGCTGGCGGAGGCCTCGCTAGCGGGAGCACCTACAATGAGCAGTTCTTC,CSAGGGLASGSTYNEQFF
TRBJ2-3,many,-,TRBV6-6,TGTGCCAGCAGTTATGGGGGGTCAGATACGCAGTATTTT,CASSYGGSDTQYF
TRBJ1-5,many,-,TRBV27,TGTGCCAGCAGTTTTCGGACAAATCAGCCCCAGCATTTT,CASSFRTNQPQHF
TRBJ2-5,many,-,TRBV12-5,TGTGCTAGTGGTTTAGATACCCAAGAGACCCAGTACTTC,CASGLDTQETQYF
TRBJ1-2,few,TRBD1,TRBV5-1,TGCGCCAGCAGCCAGGACAGGGGCGGCGGCTACACCTTC,CASSQDRGGGYTF
TRBJ2-2,few,-,TRBV4-3,TGCGCCAGCAGCCAAGATGGTGGAGGGGGGAGCACCGGGGAGCTGTTTTTT,CASSQDGGGGSTGELFF
TRBJ2-7,few,TRBD1,TRBV9,TGTGCCAGCAGCGTAGAGGTGGGACAGGGGCTCCACGAGCAGTACTTC,CASSVEVGQGLHEQYF
TRBJ2-7,-,TRBD2,TRBV6-2/TRBV6-3,TGTGCCAGCAGTTTCAAAACTAGCGGGAGACGGGACGAGCAGTACTTC,CASSFKTSGRRDEQYF
TRBJ2-5,few,-,TRBV10-2,TGCGCCAGCAGAGAAGGAAACCAAGAGACCCAGTACTTC,CASREGNQETQYF
TRBJ2-7,many,TRBD1,TRBV20-1,TGCAGTGCTAGGGGGACAGGGGGTCACTACGAGCAGTACTTC,CSARGTGGHYEQYF
TRBJ2-1,many,-,TRBV7-8,TGTGCCAGCAGCTTATATCGGGGTGAGCAGTTCTTC,CASSLYRGEQFF
TRBJ2-3,many,-,TRBV20-1,TGCAGTGCTAGAGATCCCCAGGGGTTAGATACGCAGTATTTT,CSARDPQGLDTQYF
TRBJ2-2,-,-,TRBV6-5,TGTGCCAGCAGTTACGGAGGGGCCGGGGAGCTGTTTTTT,CASSYGGAGELFF
TRBJ2-2,few,TRBD2,TRBV15,TGTGCCACCAGCAGAGAAGCGGGGGGGCTTTCCGGGGAGCTGTTTTTT,CATSREAGGLSGELFF
TRBJ2-1,-,TRBD1,TRBV6-1,TGTGCCAGCAGGGGGGACAGGAGCTCCTACAATGAGCAGTTCTTC,CASRGDRSSYNEQFF
TRBJ1-6,few,-,TRBV2,TGTGCCAGCCGCGAGACCGGGTTTGTACCCCTCCACTTT,CASRETGFVPLHF
TRBJ1-1,few,TRBD1,TRBV10-3,TGTGCCATCGCGACAGGGAGCACTGAAGCTTTCTTT,CAIATGSTEAFF
TRBJ2-2,-,TRBD1,TRBV29-1,TGCAGCGTTTTAACAGGGGCCACCGGGGAGCTGTTTTTT,CSVLTGATGELFF
TRBJ2-3,many,-,TRBV5-1,TGCGCCAGCAGCTTGGTTCCGAGAAGCACAGATACGCAGTATTTT,CASSLVPRSTDTQYF
TRBJ1-1,-,-,TRBV10-3,TGTGCCATCAGCCTACAGGGAGGGGTCACTGAAGCTTTCTTT,CAISLQGGVTEAFF
TRBJ2-5,-,TRBD2,TRBV12-3/TRBV12-4,TGTGCCAGCAGTTTGGGGCGGGAGTACCAAGAGACCCAGTACTTC,CASSLGREYQETQYF
TRBJ2-2,few,-,TRBV11-2,TGTGCCAGCAACCCGGGACCTAGGGATAACTTCCTACCCTTGGGCGGGGAGCTGTTTTTT,CASNPGPRDNFLPLGGELFF
TRBJ2-3,few,-,TRBV9,TGTGCCAGCAGCCCCACAGGGAGCACAGATACGCAGTATTTT,CASSPTGSTDTQYF